What follows is one T cell receptor beta chain and its context. Its antigen is unidentified. The record originates from a study of T cell responses to AZD1222 COVID-19 vaccine. CDR3 size: 18 residues. Trimming at V came to 5 bases and at J to 0 bases, leaving 11 bases not matched to a gene. Germline assignment: CDR1 MNHEY and CDR2 SMNVEV (reference sequence). The study's findings and limits: Spike-specific TCR breadth rose after two AZD1222 doses, and depth rose as well. The donor cohort was predominantly white British with a female majority, and clonal diversity may have been underestimated.

TCRdb's copy holds only in-frame clones and misses some; the assay was immunoSEQ multiplex PCR. Of 150,000 to 200,000 clones listed, around 94% are singletons. The chain recombines TRBV27 with TRBJ1-3, with TRBD1 identical over 9 bases. The sequences come from peripheral blood, collected on day 0 of AZD1222 vaccination. The source of this sequence is an adult in good health. CDR3 loop: CASSPLGVTGGSGNTIYF. CDR3 nucleotides: TGTGCCAGCAGTCCCCTCGGGGTGACAGGGGGCTCTGGAAACACCATATATTTT.